This T cell receptor beta chain was sequenced during a study of T cell responses to AZD1222 COVID-19 vaccine. The table came from immunoSEQ multiplex PCR; TCRdb's copy has only in-frame clones and leaves some out. Here the sample spans fewer than 70,000 clones, 85% to 90% being singletons. Findings and caveats of the study: Unmutated regions of variants are reportedly targeted by nearly half of spike-specific TCRs. It should be noted that donors were predominantly white British and more often female, and clonal diversity was possibly underestimated. Vaccine-related CD4 TCRs covered spike, predominating at 160-218 and 743-854.

Concerning this clone: The target antigen is unknown.

V was clipped by 0 bases and J by 7 bases, with 12 bases between them. Germline-derived CDR1 and CDR2 are SGHTA and FQGNSA. CDR3 size: 14 residues. Sequencing used peripheral blood, obtained on day 0 of AZD1222 vaccination. This TCR derives from an adult in good health. The chain is built from TRBV7-2 and TRBJ1-2; D gene uncertain. CDR3 sequence reads: CASSLAVKLGGYTF. As DNA, the CDR3 is TGTGCCAGCAGCTTAGCAGTCAAATTGGGTGGCTACACCTTC.